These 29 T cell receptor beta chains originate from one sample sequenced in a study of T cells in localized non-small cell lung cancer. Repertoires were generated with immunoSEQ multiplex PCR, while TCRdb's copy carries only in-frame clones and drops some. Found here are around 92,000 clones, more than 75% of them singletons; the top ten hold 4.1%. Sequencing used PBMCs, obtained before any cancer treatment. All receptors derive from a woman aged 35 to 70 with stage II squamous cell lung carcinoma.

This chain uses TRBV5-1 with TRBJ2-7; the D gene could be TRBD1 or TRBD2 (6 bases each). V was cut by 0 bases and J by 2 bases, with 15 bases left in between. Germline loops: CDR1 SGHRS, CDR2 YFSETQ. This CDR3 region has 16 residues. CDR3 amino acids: CASSLEKRRGTYEQYF. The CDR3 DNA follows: TGCGCCAGCAGCTTGGAAAAGCGGAGGGGGACCTACGAGCAGTACTTC. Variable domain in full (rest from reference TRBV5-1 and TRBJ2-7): KAGVTQTPRYLIKTRGQQVTLSCSPISGHRSVSWYQQTPGQGLQFLFEYFSETQRNKGNFPGRFSGRQFSNSRSEMNVSTLELGDSALYLCASSLEKRRGTYEQYFGPGTRLTVT.

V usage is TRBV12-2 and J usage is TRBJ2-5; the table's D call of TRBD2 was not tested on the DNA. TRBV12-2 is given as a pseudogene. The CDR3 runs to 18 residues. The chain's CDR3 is CASRLADLAGACGETQYF. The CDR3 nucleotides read TGTGCAAGTCGCTTAGCGGACCTAGCGGGGGCCTGTGGAGAGACCCAGTACTTC.

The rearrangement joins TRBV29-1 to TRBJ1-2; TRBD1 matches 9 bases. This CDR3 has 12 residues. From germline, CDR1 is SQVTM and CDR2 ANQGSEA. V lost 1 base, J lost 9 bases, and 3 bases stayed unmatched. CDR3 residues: CSVEVGQGSYTF. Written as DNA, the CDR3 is TGCAGCGTTGAAGTAGGACAGGGGAGCTACACCTTC.

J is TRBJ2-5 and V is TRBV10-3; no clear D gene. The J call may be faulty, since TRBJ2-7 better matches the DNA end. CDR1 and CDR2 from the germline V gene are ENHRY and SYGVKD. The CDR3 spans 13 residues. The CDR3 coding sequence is TGTGCCATCAGTAAAGGATCGGACTACGAGCAGTACTTC. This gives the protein CAISKGSDYEQYF.

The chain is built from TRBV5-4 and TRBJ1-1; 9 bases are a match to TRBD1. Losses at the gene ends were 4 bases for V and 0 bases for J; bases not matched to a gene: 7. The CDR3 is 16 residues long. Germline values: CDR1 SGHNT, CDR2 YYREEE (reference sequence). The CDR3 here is CASSVGQGLVNTEAFF. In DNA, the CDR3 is TGTGCCAGCAGCGTCGGACAGGGGCTGGTGAACACTGAAGCTTTCTTT.

This chain's CDR3 is CASSFTNYGYTF. The DNA for the CDR3 is TGTGCCAGCAGCTTTACTAACTATGGCTACACCTTC. The chain carries TRBV27 and TRBJ1-2; D gene uncertain. CDR3 length equals 12 residues. V dropped 6 bases and J dropped 0 bases, with 5 bases sitting between them. Looked up from germline, CDR1 is MNHEY and CDR2 is SMNVEV (reference sequence).

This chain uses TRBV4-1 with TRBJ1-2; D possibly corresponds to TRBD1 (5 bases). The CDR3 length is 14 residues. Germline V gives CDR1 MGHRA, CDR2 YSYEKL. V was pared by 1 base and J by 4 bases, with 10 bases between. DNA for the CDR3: TGCGCCAGCAGCCAAGGTGGGACGGCCTATGGCTACACCTTC. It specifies CASSQGGTAYGYTF.

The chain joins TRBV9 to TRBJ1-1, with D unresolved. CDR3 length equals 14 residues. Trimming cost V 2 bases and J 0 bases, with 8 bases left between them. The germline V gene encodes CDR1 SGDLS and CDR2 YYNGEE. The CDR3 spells CASSVLPVNTEAFF. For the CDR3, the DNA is TGTGCCAGCAGCGTCCTCCCAGTGAACACTGAAGCTTTCTTT.

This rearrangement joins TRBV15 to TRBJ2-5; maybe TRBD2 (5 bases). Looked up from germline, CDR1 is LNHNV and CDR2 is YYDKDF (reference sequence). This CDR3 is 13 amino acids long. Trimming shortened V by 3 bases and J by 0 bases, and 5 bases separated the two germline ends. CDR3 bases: TGTGCCACCAGCAGGGACTACCAAGAGACCCAGTACTTC. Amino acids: CATSRDYQETQYF.

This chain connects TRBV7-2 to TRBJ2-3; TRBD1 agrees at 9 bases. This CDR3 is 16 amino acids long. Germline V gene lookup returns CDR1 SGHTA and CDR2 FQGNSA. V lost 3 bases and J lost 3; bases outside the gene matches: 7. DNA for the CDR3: TGTGCCAGCAGCTTGTCGGGACAGGGTACTACAGATACGCAGTATTTT. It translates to CASSLSGQGTTDTQYF.

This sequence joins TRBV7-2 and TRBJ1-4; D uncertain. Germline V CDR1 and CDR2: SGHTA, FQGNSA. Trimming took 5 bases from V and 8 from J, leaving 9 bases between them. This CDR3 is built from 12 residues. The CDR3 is CASSRVGEKLFF. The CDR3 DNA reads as TGTGCCAGCAGCCGGGTAGGGGAAAAACTGTTTTTT.

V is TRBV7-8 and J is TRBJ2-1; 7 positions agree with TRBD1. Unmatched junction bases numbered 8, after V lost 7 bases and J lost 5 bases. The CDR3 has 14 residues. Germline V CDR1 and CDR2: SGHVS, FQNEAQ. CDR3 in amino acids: CASTGQVGNNEQFF. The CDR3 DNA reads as TGTGCCAGCACTGGACAGGTAGGGAACAATGAGCAGTTCTTC.

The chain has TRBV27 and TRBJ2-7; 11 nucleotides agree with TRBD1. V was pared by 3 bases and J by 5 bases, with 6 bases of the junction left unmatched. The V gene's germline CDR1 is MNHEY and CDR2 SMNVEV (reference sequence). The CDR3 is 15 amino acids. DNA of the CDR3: TGTGCCAGCAGTTTCCGGACAGGGGGCTTCGACGAGCAGTACTTC. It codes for CASSFRTGGFDEQYF.

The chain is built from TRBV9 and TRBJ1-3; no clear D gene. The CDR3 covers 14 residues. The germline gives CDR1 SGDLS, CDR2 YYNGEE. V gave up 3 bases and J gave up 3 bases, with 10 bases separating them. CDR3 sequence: CASSEEAGGNTIYF. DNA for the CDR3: TGTGCCAGCAGCGAGGAGGCAGGTGGAAACACCATATATTTT.

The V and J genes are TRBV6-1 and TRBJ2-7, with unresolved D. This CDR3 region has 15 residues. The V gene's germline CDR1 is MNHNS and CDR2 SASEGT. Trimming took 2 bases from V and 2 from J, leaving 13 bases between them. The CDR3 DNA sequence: TGTGCCAGCAGTGAAACCGGAGCCAGTCCCTACGAGCAGTACTTC. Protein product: CASSETGASPYEQYF.

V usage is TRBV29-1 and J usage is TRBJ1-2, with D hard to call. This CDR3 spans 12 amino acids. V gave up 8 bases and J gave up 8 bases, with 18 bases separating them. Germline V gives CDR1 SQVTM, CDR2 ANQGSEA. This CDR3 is CSTAEGLGGYTF. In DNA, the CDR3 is TGCAGCACTGCGGAAGGACTAGGCGGCTACACCTTC.

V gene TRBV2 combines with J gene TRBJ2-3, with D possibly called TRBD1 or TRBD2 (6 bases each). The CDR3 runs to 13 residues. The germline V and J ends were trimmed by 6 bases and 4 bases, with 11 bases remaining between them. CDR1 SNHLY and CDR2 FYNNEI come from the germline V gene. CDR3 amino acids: CASREGEADTQYF. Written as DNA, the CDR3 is TGTGCCAGCAGAGAGGGGGAGGCAGATACGCAGTATTTT.

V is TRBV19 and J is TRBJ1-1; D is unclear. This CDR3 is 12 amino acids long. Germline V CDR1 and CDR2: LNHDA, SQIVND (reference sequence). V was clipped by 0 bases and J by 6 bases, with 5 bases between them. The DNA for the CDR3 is TGTGCCAGTAGTATAGAGCACGCTGAAGCTTTCTTT. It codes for CASSIEHAEAFF.

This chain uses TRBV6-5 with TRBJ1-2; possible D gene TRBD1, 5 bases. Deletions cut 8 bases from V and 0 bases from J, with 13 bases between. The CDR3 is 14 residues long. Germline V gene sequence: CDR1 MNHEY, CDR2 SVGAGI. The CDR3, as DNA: TGTGCCAGCGCCCTGACAGTGTCTAACTATGGCTACACCTTC. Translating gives CASALTVSNYGYTF.

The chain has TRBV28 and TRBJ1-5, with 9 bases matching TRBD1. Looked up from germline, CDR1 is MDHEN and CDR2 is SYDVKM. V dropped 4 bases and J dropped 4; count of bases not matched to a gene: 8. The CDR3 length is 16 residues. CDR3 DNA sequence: TGTGCCAGCAGTTCCTACAGGGGGCTGGGAAATCAGCCCCAGCATTTT. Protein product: CASSSYRGLGNQPQHF.

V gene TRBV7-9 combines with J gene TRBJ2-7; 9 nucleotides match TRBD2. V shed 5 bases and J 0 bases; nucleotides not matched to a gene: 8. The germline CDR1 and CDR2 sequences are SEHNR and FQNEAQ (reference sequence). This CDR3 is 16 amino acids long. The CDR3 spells CASSTPTSGFSYEQYF. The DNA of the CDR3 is TGTGCCAGCAGCACGCCGACTAGCGGATTCTCCTACGAGCAGTACTTC.

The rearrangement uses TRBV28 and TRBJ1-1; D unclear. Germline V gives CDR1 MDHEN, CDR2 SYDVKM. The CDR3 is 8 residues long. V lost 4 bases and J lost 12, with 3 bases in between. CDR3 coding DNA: TGTGCCAGCAGTTCCACTTTCTTT. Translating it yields CASSSTFF.

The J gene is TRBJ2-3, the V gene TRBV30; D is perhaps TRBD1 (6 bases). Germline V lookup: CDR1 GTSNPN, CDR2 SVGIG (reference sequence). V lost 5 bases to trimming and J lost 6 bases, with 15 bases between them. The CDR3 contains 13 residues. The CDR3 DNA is TGTGCCTGGGCAGGGGTATCTGGTGATACGCAGTATTTT. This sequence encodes CAWAGVSGDTQYF.

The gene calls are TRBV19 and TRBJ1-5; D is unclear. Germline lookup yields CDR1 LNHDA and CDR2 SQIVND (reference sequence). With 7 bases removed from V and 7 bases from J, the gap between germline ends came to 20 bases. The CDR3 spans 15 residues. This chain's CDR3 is CASNPGRSREQPQHF. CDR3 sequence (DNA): TGTGCCAGTAATCCGGGCCGCTCCCGGGAGCAGCCCCAGCATTTT.

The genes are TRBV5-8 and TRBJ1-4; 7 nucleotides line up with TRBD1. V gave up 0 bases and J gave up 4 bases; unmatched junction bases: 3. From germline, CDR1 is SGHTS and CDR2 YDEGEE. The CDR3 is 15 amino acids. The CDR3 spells CASSLGQGINEKLFF. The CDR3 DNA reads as TGTGCCAGCAGCTTGGGACAGGGCATTAATGAAAAACTGTTTTTT.

CDR3 protein: CAINGDMVGELFF. The CDR3, as DNA: TGTGCCATCAACGGGGATATGGTCGGGGAGCTGTTTTTT. The chain joins TRBV10-3 to TRBJ2-2; the D gene is possibly TRBD2 (5 bases). This CDR3 has 13 amino acids. Germline CDR1 is ENHRY and CDR2 is SYGVKD. The V gene lost 7 bases and the J gene lost 7 bases, with 13 bases spanning the gap.

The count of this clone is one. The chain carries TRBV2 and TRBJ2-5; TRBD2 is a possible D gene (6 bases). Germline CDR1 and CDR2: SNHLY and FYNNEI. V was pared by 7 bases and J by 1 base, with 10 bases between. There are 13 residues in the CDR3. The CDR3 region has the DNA TGTGCCAGCATGGCGGGGAGCCAAGAGACCCAGTACTTC. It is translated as CASMAGSQETQYF.

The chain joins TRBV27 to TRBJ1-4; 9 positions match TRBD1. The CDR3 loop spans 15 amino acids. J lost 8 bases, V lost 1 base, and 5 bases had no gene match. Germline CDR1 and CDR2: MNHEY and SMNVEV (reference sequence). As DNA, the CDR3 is TGTGCCAGCAGTTTATACAGGGGGCTGCAGGAAAAACTGTTTTTT. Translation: CASSLYRGLQEKLFF.

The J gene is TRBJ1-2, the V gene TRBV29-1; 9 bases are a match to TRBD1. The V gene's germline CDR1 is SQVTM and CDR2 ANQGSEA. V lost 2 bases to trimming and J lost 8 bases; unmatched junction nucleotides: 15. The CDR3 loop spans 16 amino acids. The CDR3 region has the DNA TGCAGCGTTGAAATTTGGGACAGGGAAGGATATGGGGGCTACACCTTC. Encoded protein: CSVEIWDREGYGGYTF.